Each of the 23 T cell receptor beta chains below was sequenced from the same sample in a study of technical replicates of blood from four donors. Measured with immunoSEQ multiplex PCR; TCRdb has only the in-frame clones, and not every one. The profile shows more than 65,000 clones, just over 95% of them singletons. The source material was T cells isolated from PBMCs. The receptors were gathered from a human donor in good health.

This rearrangement joins TRBV27 to TRBJ2-1; no clear D. Trimming stripped 2 bases from V and 3 bases from J, with 8 bases between. This CDR3 region has 14 residues. The germline CDR1 and CDR2 sequences are MNHEY and SMNVEV (reference sequence). CDR3 loop: CASSLGRLYNEQFF. The DNA of the CDR3 is TGTGCCAGCAGTTTAGGGCGCCTCTACAATGAGCAGTTCTTC.

The rearrangement uses TRBV15 and TRBJ2-5, with D perhaps TRBD1 (5 bases). Germline-derived CDR1 and CDR2 are LNHNV and YYDKDF (reference sequence). CDR3 length: 15 amino acids. V was shortened by 1 base and J by 2 bases, with 11 bases between the two germline ends. CDR3 amino acids: CATSRVRVGQETQYF. The CDR3 DNA reads TGTGCCACCAGCAGAGTCAGGGTGGGGCAAGAGACCCAGTACTTC.

This chain connects TRBV20-1 to TRBJ1-2; D is possibly TRBD1 (5 bases). In germline, CDR1 is DFQATT, CDR2 SNEGSKA (reference sequence). Deletions cut 7 bases from V and 5 bases from J, with 11 bases between. CDR3 length equals 11 residues. CDR3 nucleotide sequence: TGCAGTGGCCGCCCAGGGTATGGCTACACCTTC. This sequence encodes CSGRPGYGYTF.

In this sample, this clone turned up once. This chain connects TRBV5-6 to TRBJ1-2; maybe TRBD1 (5 bases). The CDR3 loop spans 13 amino acids. The V gene's germline CDR1 is SGHDT and CDR2 YYEEEE. V was cut by 2 bases and J by 2 bases, with 7 bases left in between. The CDR3 DNA sequence: TGTGCCAGCAGCTTAGGGGCCAACTATGGCTACACCTTC. Protein product: CASSLGANYGYTF.

This chain joins TRBV7-9 and TRBJ1-2, with a weak D call TRBD1 (5 bases). V lost 5 bases to trimming and J lost 6 bases, with 19 bases between them. CDR3 length: 15 residues. CDR1 is SEHNR and CDR2 is FQNEAQ in the germline V gene (reference sequence). The DNA of the CDR3 is TGTGCCAGCAGCCTAACTCTCGGGGACTTGAATGGCTACACCTTC. Amino acids: CASSLTLGDLNGYTF.

The chain employs TRBV5-1 and TRBJ2-7, with TRBD1 matching over 7 bases. Germline V gene sequence: CDR1 SGHRS, CDR2 YFSETQ. V lost 4 bases to trimming and J lost 1 base; unmatched junction nucleotides: 5. The CDR3 totals 14 residues. CDR3 DNA: TGCGCCAGCAGCCGTAACAGGGGATCCTACGAGCAGTACTTC. Translation: CASSRNRGSYEQYF.

This sequence joins TRBV28 and TRBJ2-2; the D is unclear. This CDR3 spans 12 amino acids. CDR1 and CDR2 (germline): MDHEN, SYDVKM. V was cut by 5 bases and J by 2 bases, with 3 bases left in between. CDR3 loop: CASSTNTGELFF. The CDR3 DNA reads as TGTGCCAGCAGTACTAACACCGGGGAGCTGTTTTTT.

This rearrangement joins TRBV4-1 to TRBJ1-1; D unclear. The V gene lost 1 base and the J gene lost 0 bases, with 6 bases spanning the gap. Germline assignment: CDR1 MGHRA and CDR2 YSYEKL. This CDR3 has 14 amino acids. The CDR3 DNA follows: TGCGCCAGCAGCCAAGCCCAGATGAACACTGAAGCTTTCTTT. The encoded protein is CASSQAQMNTEAFF.

The J gene is TRBJ1-1, the V gene TRBV18, with 8 nucleotides matching TRBD1. V lost 6 bases to trimming and J lost 5 bases; unmatched junction nucleotides: 11. The CDR3 has 15 amino acids. CDR1 is KGHSH, CDR2 LQKENI, per germline. The CDR3 reads CASSRGQGGGTEAFF. The CDR3 DNA is TGTGCCAGCTCCCGTGGACAGGGTGGGGGGACTGAAGCTTTCTTT. Looking up the rest from reference TRBV18 and TRBJ1-1 gives the full variable domain: NAGVMQNPRHLVRRRGQEARLRCSPMKGHSHVYWYRQLPEEGLKFMVYLQKENIIDESGMPKERFSAEFPKEGPSILRIQQVVRGDSAAYFCASSRGQGGGTEAFFGQGTRLTVV.

This chain's CDR3 is CASSSIDRVRNGYTF. DNA for the CDR3: TGCGCCAGCAGCTCGATCGACAGGGTAAGGAATGGCTACACCTTC. V is TRBV5-1 and J is TRBJ1-2; 7 bases match TRBD1. In germline, CDR1 is SGHRS, CDR2 YFSETQ. This CDR3 is built from 15 residues. With V trimmed by 3 bases and J by 6 bases, 11 bases remained unmatched.

CDR3 sequence: CASSEQGSGNTIYF. The DNA of the CDR3 is TGTGCCAGCAGTGAACAGGGATCCGGAAACACCATATATTTT. The V call is TRBV2, the J call TRBJ1-3; tentatively, D is TRBD1 (5 bases). Germline V gene data show CDR1 as SNHLY and CDR2 as FYNNEI. This CDR3 has 14 residues. Trimming took 2 bases from V and 4 from J, leaving 9 bases between them.

The chain has TRBV30 and TRBJ1-1, with 8 bases lining up with TRBD1. V was clipped by 5 bases and J by 3 bases; unmatched bases: 2. This CDR3 contains 12 residues. From germline, CDR1 is GTSNPN and CDR2 SVGIG (reference sequence). CDR3 coding DNA: TGTGCCTGGGGACAGGGAGACACTGAAGCTTTCTTT. Residues: CAWGQGDTEAFF.

The chain combines TRBV5-4 with TRBJ1-4; weak D call: TRBD1 (5 bases). The CDR3 extends over 14 amino acids. V lost 4 bases and J 5 bases, leaving 12 bases between the germline ends. CDR1 SGHNT and CDR2 YYREEE come from the germline V gene (reference sequence). The CDR3 protein is CASSPSGENEKLFF. The DNA for the CDR3 is TGTGCCAGCAGCCCCTCGGGGGAAAATGAAAAACTGTTTTTT.

V is TRBV4-2 and J is TRBJ2-7, with TRBD1 as a possible D gene (5 bases). V dropped 3 bases and J dropped 2 bases, with 20 bases sitting between them. From germline, CDR1 is LGHNA and CDR2 YNFKEQ. The CDR3 runs to 17 residues. The CDR3 DNA sequence: TGTGCCAGCAGCCAGGGGCCTGGTGGAGAGGCGGCCTACGAGCAGTACTTC. Translated: CASSQGPGGEAAYEQYF.

The gene calls are TRBV28 and TRBJ1-2; D not certain. The V gene's germline CDR1 is MDHEN and CDR2 SYDVKM. The CDR3 is 12 amino acids. V was trimmed by 2 bases and J by 5 bases, leaving 6 bases between them. The CDR3 region is CASSLGRYGYTF. DNA for the CDR3: TGTGCCAGCAGTTTAGGGAGATATGGCTACACCTTC.

CDR3 sequence: CASSTGLAGDREQYF. The CDR3, as DNA: TGTGCCAGCAGCACGGGACTAGCGGGAGATCGCGAGCAGTACTTC. The chain couples TRBV7-2 to TRBJ2-7; 14 bases agree with TRBD2. Germline V CDR1 and CDR2: SGHTA, FQGNSA. This CDR3 has 15 residues. After removal of 5 bases from V and 6 bases from J, the junction contained 6 bases not matched to a gene.

V and J are TRBV15 and TRBJ2-5, with TRBD1 matching 7 bases. Germline CDR1 and CDR2: LNHNV and YYDKDF (reference sequence). The V gene end was trimmed by 0 bases and the J gene end by 4 bases; junction bases not matched to a gene: 11. CDR3 length: 17 residues. The CDR3 protein is CATSRDPPVSGGETQYF. The CDR3 region has the DNA TGTGCCACCAGCAGAGATCCCCCCGTGTCAGGGGGAGAGACCCAGTACTTC. The full variable domain, its missing parts supplied by reference TRBV15 and TRBJ2-5, is DAMVIQNPRYQVTQFGKPVTLSCSQTLNHNVMYWYQQKSSQAPKLLFHYYDKDFNNEADTPDNFQSRRPNTSFCFLDIRSPGLGDTAMYLCATSRDPPVSGGETQYFGPGTRLLVL.

The count of this clone is one. V usage is TRBV5-4 and J usage is TRBJ2-7; D gene ambiguous. This CDR3 has 13 residues. Germline V gene sequence: CDR1 SGHNT, CDR2 YYREEE (reference sequence). Trimming pared 4 bases from V and 6 bases from J, leaving 14 bases between. CDR3 bases: TGTGCCAGCAGCCCCCGTTTCGCGAGCGAGCAGTACTTC. Amino acids: CASSPRFASEQYF. The full variable domain, in which reference TRBV5-4 and TRBJ2-7 provide the parts outside the CDR3, is ETGVTQSPTHLIKTRGQQVTLRCSSQSGHNTVSWYQQALGQGPQFIFQYYREEENGRGNFPPRFSGLQFPNYSSELNVNALELDDSALYLCASSPRFASEQYFGPGTRLTVT.

The chain recombines TRBV28 with TRBJ1-3; the D is unclear. The CDR3 runs 12 residues. Trimming took 3 bases from V and 7 from J, leaving 7 bases between them. From germline, CDR1 is MDHEN and CDR2 SYDVKM. The CDR3 DNA reads TGTGCCAGCAGTTTCGTTTCGAACACCATATATTTT. This translates into CASSFVSNTIYF.

V and J are TRBV5-6 and TRBJ2-7; TRBD2 agrees at 7 bases. The CDR3 contains 17 residues. Germline CDR1 reads SGHDT; CDR2 reads YYEEEE. The V and J ends lost 0 bases and 2 bases, in that order; junction bases with no gene match: 11. The CDR3 protein is CASSLGRLAAFPYEQYF. CDR3 coding DNA: TGTGCCAGCAGCTTGGGCCGGCTAGCGGCCTTCCCCTACGAGCAGTACTTC.

CDR3 amino acids: CASSELGGRSDTQYF. CDR3 coding DNA: TGTGCCAGCAGTGAATTGGGGGGGCGATCAGATACGCAGTATTTT. The chain has TRBV25-1 and TRBJ2-3; possible D gene TRBD2, 7 bases. V lost 1 base, J lost 4 bases, and 12 bases lay in between. Germline lookup yields CDR1 MGHDK and CDR2 SYGVNS. The CDR3 length is 15 residues.

The chain couples TRBV7-2 to TRBJ2-7, with 10 bases fitting TRBD2. The CDR3 has 15 amino acids. CDR1 SGHTA and CDR2 FQGNSA come from the germline V gene. V was clipped by 5 bases and J by 2 bases; unmatched bases: 6. The CDR3 protein is CASSQTGTSAYEQYF. DNA for the CDR3: TGTGCCAGCAGCCAGACCGGGACTAGCGCCTACGAGCAGTACTTC.

The chain has TRBV7-9 and TRBJ1-1; the D gene is possibly TRBD1 (5 bases). This CDR3 is built from 11 residues. Germline-derived CDR1 and CDR2 are SEHNR and FQNEAQ (reference sequence). Trimming removed 7 bases at V and 8 bases at J, with 11 bases between. DNA for the CDR3: TGTGCCAGCACCCTCGGGGGGGAAGCTTTCTTT. It is translated as CASTLGGEAFF.